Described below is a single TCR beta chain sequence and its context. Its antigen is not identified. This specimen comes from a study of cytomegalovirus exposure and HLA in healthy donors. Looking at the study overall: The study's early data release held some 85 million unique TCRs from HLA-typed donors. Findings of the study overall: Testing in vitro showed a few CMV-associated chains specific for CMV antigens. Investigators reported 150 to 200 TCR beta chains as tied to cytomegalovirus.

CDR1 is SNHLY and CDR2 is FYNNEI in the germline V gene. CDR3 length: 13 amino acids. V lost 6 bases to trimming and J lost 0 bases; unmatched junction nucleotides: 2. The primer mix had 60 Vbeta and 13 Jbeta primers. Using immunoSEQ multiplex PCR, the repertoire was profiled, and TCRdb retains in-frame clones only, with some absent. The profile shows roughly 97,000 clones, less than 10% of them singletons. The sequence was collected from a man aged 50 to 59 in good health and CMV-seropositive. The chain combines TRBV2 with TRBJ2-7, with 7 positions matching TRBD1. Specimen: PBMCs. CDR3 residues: CASRGTDSYEQYF. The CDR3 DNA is TGTGCCAGCAGGGGGACAGACTCCTACGAGCAGTACTTC.